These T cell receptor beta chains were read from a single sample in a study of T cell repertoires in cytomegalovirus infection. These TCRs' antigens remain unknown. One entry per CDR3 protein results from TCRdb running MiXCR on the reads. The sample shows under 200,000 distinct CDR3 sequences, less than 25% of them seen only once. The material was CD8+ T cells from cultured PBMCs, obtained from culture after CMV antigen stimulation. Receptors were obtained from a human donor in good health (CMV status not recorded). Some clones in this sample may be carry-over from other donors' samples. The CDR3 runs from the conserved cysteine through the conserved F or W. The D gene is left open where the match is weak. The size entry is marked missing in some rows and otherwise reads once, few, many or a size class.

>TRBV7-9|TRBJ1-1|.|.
CASSLEMSHRGNTEAFF
TGTGCCAGCAGCTTAGAGATGTCGCATAGGGGGAACACTGAAGCTTTCTTT
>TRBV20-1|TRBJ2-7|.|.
CSATNDGSPTYEQYF
TGCAGTGCTACAAACGACGGGTCGCCTACCTACGAGCAGTACTTC
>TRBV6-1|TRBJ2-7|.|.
CASSEPLEAPYEQYF
TGTGCCAGCAGTGAACCCCTGGAGGCACCCTACGAGCAGTACTTC
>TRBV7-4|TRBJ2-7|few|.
CASSISYEQYF
TGTGCCAGCAGTATCTCCTACGAGCAGTACTTC
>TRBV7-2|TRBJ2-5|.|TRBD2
CASSLAAGAGETQYF
TGTGCCAGCAGCTTAGCGGCGGGAGCGGGAGAGACCCAGTACTTC
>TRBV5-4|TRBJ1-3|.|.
CASSPDYDGNTIYF
TGTGCCAGCAGCCCGGACTACGATGGAAACACCATATATTTT
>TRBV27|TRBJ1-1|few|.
CASSLRESTEAFF
TGTGCCAGCAGCTTGAGGGAATCCACTGAAGCTTTCTTT
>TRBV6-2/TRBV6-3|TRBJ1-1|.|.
CASSLMRGNTEAFF
TGTGCCAGCAGTTTGATGAGGGGGAACACTGAAGCTTTCTTT
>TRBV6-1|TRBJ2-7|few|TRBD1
CASSYSGQGAYEQYF
TGTGCCAGCAGTTATAGCGGACAGGGAGCCTACGAGCAGTACTTC
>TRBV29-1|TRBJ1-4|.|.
CSVDGDNNEKLFF
TGCAGCGTTGATGGGGACAATAATGAAAAACTGTTTTTT
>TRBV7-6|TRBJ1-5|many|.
CASSPEAASNQPQHF
TGTGCCAGCAGCCCGGAGGCAGCTAGCAATCAGCCCCAGCATTTT
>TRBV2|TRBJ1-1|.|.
CASWGGMNTEAFF
TGTGCCAGCTGGGGAGGGATGAACACTGAAGCTTTCTTT
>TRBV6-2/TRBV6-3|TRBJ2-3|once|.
CASSFGGSLTDTQYF
TGTGCCAGCAGTTTTGGCGGGTCTTTGACAGATACGCAGTATTTT
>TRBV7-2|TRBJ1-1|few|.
CASSRGTTAQLWTEAFF
TGTGCCAGCAGCCGCGGGACGACGGCTCAACTTTGGACTGAAGCTTTCTTT
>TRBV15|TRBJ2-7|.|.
CATGDGSYEQYF
TGTGCCACCGGGGACGGCTCCTACGAGCAGTACTTC
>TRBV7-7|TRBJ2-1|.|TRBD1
CASSPTWGRGPYNEQFF
TGTGCCAGCAGCCCCACTTGGGGCAGGGGGCCGTACAATGAGCAGTTCTTC
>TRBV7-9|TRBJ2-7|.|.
CASRLPSDSYEQYF
TGTGCCAGCAGGCTTCCTAGCGACTCCTACGAGCAGTACTTC
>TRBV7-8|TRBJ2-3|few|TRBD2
CASSTAGTMTDTQYF
TGTGCCAGCAGCACCGCAGGGACTATGACAGATACGCAGTATTTT
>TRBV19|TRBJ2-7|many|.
CASSMGGGEQYF
TGTGCCAGTAGTATGGGCGGAGGAGAGCAGTACTTC
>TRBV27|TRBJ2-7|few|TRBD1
CASSVTGAYEQYF
TGTGCCAGCAGTGTGACAGGGGCCTACGAGCAGTACTTC
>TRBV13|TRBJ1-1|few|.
CASSLRGTANTEAFF
TGTGCCAGCAGCTTACGTGGGACTGCGAACACTGAAGCTTTCTTT
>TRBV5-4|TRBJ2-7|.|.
CASSLKLGDEQYF
TGTGCCAGCAGCCTAAAACTCGGCGACGAGCAGTACTTC
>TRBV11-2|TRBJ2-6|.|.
CASSSEWWTDGANVLTF
TGTGCCAGCAGCTCAGAGTGGTGGACGGATGGGGCCAACGTCCTGACTTTC
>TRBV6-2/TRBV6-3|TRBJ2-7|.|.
CASRTDYVQYF
TGTGCCAGCAGAACGGATTACGTGCAGTACTTC
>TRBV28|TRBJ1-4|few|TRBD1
CASRLLGQGAPTNEKLFF
TGTGCCAGCAGACTCCTGGGACAGGGGGCACCAACTAATGAAAAACTGTTTTTT
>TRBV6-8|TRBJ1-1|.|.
CATLMGGTEAFF
TGTGCCACCTTGATGGGGGGGACTGAAGCTTTCTTT
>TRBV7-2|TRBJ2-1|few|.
CASSLDGPGWSSYNEQFF
TGTGCCAGCAGCTTAGATGGCCCGGGCTGGAGCTCCTACAATGAGCAGTTCTTC
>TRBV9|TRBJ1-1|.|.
CASSVEPGTPNTEAFF
TGTGCCAGCAGCGTTGAGCCGGGGACTCCGAACACTGAAGCTTTCTTT
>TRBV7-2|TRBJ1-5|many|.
CASSVIEGGQPQHF
TGTGCCAGCAGCGTTATCGAGGGTGGACAGCCCCAGCATTTT
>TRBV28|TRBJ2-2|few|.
CASSLGGTALTGELFF
TGTGCCAGCAGTTTAGGAGGGACAGCGCTAACCGGGGAGCTGTTTTTT
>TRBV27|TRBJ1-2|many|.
CASSFLSHRAYGYTF
TGTGCCAGCAGTTTCCTATCACATAGGGCCTATGGCTACACCTTC
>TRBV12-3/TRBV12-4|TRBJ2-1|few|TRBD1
CASSLGTGGLNEQFF
TGTGCCAGCAGTTTAGGGACAGGGGGGTTAAATGAGCAGTTCTTC